The sequence of this T cell receptor (beta chain) was determined in a study of blood T cells in healthy people across ages (dated by TCRdb to about 2015). Study-level background: In model experiments, template switching captured roughly one uniquely barcoded TCR beta cDNA molecule for every two T cells. Using deep sequencing normalized with unique cDNA molecular identifiers, the study measured how TCR beta repertoire diversity changes with age. The donors were divided into four age groups: young (average 16 years), middle-aged (about 40), aged (around 59) and long-lived (roughly 82). To avoid experimental bias, donors of different ages were randomly spread across the sequencing lanes. Two additional independent replicas of 1 million unique cDNA reads from the same blood draw were analyzed for two donors (one aged 18 to 30 and one aged 80 or older). Overall study outcomes, separate from this receptor: Conclusive comparison of naive and antigen-experienced compartments was prevented by the profiling of bulk unsorted PBMCs. Estimates of total diversity based on one million sequenced T cells were regarded as lower bounds and as underestimates. Observed TCR beta diversity per million T cells fell roughly linearly with age, and a significant reduction was already apparent by age roughly 41. The percentage of naive T cells measured by flow cytometry correlated strongly with observed TCR beta diversity. Because donor CMV infection status was unknown, age-related changes in expanded clonotypes were potentially confounded. The long-lived group showed more naive CD4+ T cells, fewer expanded clones and increased TCR diversity than the aged group, suggesting age selection.

Library preparation used 5' RACE. Sequencing was carried out with an Illumina HiSeq 2500. The second PCR ran for about 7 to 11 cycles and used a J-beta primer mix along with a sample-barcoded 5' primer. A template-switch 5' adaptor carrying 12 random nucleotides introduced a unique molecular identifier onto each TCR beta cDNA molecule. At least 3 million CDR3-containing paired-end reads were obtained from each sample. First-strand cDNA was synthesized from all RNA with the Mint cDNA synthesis kit, primed by a TRBC-specific oligonucleotide. Following uracil-DNA glycosylase treatment, a first 18-cycle PCR with universal primers M1SS and BC2_uni_R was performed on all cDNA. In the paper's pipeline: Normalization of each sample was performed by random selection of 1 million high-quality reads, each carrying a distinct molecular identifier. Reads sharing molecular identifiers were discarded rather than binned into consensus sequences. CDR3 identification, clonotype clustering and error correction used MiTCR with a Q25 quality threshold and the strictest error-elimination algorithm. Lower-bound total TCR beta diversity was estimated with a nonparametric unseen species model using Euler transformation. Through fastp at Q25 and MiXCR, TCRdb rebuilt clones from the public reads, retaining in-frame beta chains. Each entry merges the rows of one CDR3 protein and shows their most common DNA and genes. The V and J calls come from TCRdb's annotation, not from the publication. The sample contains 1.5 million to 2 million distinct CDR3 sequences, around half of them found a single time. The ten largest make up 2.1% of the sample.

To note about this clonotype: The antigen it binds to is not known. No much larger clone is present one base from it, and per-base qualities are unavailable.

Donors were 40 or so systemically healthy Caucasian individuals from Russia aged roughly 6 to 90 years. Around 10 milliliters of peripheral blood were collected from each donor into EDTA-treated Vacutainer tubes. PBMCs were isolated by Ficoll-Paque density-gradient centrifugation, with at least 6 million obtained per sample. Total RNA, at least 5.5 micrograms per sample, was extracted from PBMCs with Trizol reagent. Naive CD45RAhigh/CD27high T cell percentages were measured by flow cytometry on a PBMC aliquot from every donor. Sequences were obtained from blood. This clonotype originated in a woman between 40 and 55 years old in good health.

The CDR3 is CASSLGGGTANTGELFF. The sequenced DNA: TGTGCCAGCAGCTTAGGGGGGGGGACAGCGAACACCGGGGAGCTGTTTTTT. In this chain, TRBV7-8 is recombined with TRBJ2-2; the D gene cannot be resolved beyond TRBD1 or TRBD2, each matching 7 bases. A distance of 12 bases separates the germline ends of V and J, which lose 1 base and 0 bases respectively. From its cysteine to its phenylalanine, the CDR3 spans 17 amino acids. Just the 51-base CDR3 DNA is kept, in frame starting at base 1. Reading the germline V gene gives CDR1 SGHVS and CDR2 FQNEAQ.